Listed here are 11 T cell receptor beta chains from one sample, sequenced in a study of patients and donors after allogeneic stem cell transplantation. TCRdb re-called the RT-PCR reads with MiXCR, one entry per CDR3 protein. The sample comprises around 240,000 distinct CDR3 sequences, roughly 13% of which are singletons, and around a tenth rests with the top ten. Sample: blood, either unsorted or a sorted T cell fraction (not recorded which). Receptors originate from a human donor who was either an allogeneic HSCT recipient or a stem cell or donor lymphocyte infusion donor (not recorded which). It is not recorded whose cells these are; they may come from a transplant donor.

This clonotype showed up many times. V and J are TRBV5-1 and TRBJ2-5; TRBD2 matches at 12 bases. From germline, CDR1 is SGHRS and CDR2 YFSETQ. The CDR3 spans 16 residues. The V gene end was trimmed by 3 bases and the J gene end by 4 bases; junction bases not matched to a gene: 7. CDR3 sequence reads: CASSSLAGGPGETQYF. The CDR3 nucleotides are TGCGCCAGCAGCTCTCTAGCGGGGGGGCCGGGAGAGACCCAGTACTTC. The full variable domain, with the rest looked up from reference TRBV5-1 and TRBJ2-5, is KAGVTQTPRYLIKTRGQQVTLSCSPISGHRSVSWYQQTPGQGLQFLFEYFSETQRNKGNFPGRFSGRQFSNSRSEMNVSTLELGDSALYLCASSSLAGGPGETQYFGPGTRLLVL.

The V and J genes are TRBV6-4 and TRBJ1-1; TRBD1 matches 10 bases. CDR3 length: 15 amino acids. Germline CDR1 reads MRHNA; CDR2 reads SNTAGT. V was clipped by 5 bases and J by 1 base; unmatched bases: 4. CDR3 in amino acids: CASSRDRGTNTEAFF. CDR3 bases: TGTGCCAGCAGTCGGGACAGGGGTACGAACACTGAAGCTTTCTTT.

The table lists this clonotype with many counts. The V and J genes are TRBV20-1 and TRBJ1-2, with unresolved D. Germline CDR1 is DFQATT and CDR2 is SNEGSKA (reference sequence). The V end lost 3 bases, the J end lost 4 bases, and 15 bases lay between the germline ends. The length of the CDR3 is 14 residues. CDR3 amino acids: CSASEDEDFYGYTF. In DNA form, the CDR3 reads TGCAGTGCTAGTGAGGACGAGGACTTCTATGGCTACACCTTC.

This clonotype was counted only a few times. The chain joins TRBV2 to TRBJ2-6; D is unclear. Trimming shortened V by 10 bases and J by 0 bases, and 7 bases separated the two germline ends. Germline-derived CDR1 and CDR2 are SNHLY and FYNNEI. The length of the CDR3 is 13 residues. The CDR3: CAKSASGANVLTF. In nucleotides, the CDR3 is TGTGCCAAGTCAGCCTCTGGGGCCAACGTCCTGACTTTC. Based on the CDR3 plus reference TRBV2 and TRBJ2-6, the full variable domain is EPEVTQTPSHQVTQMGQEVILRCVPISNHLYFYWYRQILGQKVEFLVSFYNNEISEKSEIFDDQFSVERPDGSNFTLKIRSTKLEDSAMYFCAKSASGANVLTFGAGSRLTVL.

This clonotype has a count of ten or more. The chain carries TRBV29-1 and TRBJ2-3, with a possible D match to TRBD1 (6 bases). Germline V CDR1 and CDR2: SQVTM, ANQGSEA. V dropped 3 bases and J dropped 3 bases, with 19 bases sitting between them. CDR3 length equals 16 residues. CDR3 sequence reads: CSVEGVTGKNTDTQYF. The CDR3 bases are TGCAGCGTTGAGGGGGTAACAGGGAAGAATACAGATACGCAGTATTTT.

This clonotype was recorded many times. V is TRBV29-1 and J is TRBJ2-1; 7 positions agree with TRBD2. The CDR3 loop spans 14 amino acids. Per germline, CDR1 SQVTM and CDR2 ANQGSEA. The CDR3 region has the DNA TGCACGATCCTAGGGCGGGAGAGTCTGTATGAGCAGTTCTTC. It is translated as CTILGRESLYEQFF.

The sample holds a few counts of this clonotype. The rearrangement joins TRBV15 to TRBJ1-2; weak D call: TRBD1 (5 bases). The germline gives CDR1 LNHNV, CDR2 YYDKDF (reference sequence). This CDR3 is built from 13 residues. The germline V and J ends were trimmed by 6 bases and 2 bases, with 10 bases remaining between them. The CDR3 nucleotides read TGTGCCACCAGTCGGGACGAGAACTATGGCTACACCTTC. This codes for CATSRDENYGYTF.

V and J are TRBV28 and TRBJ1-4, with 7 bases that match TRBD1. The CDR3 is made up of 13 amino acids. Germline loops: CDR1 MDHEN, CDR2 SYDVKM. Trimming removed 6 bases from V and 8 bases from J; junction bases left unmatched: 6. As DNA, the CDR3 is TGTGCCAGCAGGGGAGGGGGCGCAGAAAAACTGTTTTTT. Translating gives CASRGGGAEKLFF.

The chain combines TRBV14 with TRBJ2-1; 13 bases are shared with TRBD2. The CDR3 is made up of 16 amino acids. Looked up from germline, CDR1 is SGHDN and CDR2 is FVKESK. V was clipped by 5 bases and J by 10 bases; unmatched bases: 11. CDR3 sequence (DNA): TGTGCCAGCAGCAGGACTAGCGGGAGCTCCCGCTCGGAGCAGTTCTTC. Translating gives CASSRTSGSSRSEQFF.

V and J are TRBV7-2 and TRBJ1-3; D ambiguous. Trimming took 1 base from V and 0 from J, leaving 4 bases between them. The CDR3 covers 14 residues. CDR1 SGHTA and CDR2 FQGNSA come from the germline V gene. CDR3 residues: CASSLVVSGNTIYF. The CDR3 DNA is TGTGCCAGCAGCTTAGTGGTCTCTGGAAACACCATATATTTT.

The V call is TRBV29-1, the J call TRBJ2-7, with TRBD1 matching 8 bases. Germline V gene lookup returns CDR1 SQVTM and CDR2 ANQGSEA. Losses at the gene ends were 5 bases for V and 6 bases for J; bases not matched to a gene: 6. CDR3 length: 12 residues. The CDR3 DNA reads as TGCAGCGTTTTAAGGACAGGGTCCGAGCAGTACTTC. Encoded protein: CSVLRTGSEQYF.